Sequencing of this T cell receptor (beta chain) was carried out in a study of blood T cell repertoires in COVID-19 (dated by TCRdb to the early 2020s). Concerning the study at large: Samples covering the acute and convalescent phases of COVID-19 were provided by collaborators in the United States, Italy and Spain. The repertoires were released in a freely available public database meant as a resource for research on the immune response to SARS-CoV-2. The dataset comprised deeply sampled blood TCRbeta repertoires from subjects exposed to, actively infected with, or recovered from COVID-19. The prospective study material was composed of cDNA or gDNA derived from T cells, B-cell-depleted T cells, or PBMCs. Sample metadata almost always included a de-identified subject ID, COVID-19 status, age in years and sex. Where available, HLA class I and class II types were taken from metadata supplied by the sample provider and were not determined by assay-based typing. The samples were drawn from the first 160 participants of the ongoing ImmuneRACE study and from about 1,200 subjects provided by 6 global collaborators.

In regard to this clone: Which antigen it targets is not known. No base qualities exist here, and no much larger clone lies one base off it.

Enrolling through a virtual design, the prospective study's participants ranged in age from roughly 18 to 95 years and lived across roughly 24 United States geographic areas. In the prospective study, cohorts were assigned on the basis of participant-reported clinical history obtained from a screening survey and a study questionnaire. In the prospective study, mobile phlebotomists collected whole blood, serum and a nasopharyngeal or oropharyngeal swab from each participant. Additional blood draws and questionnaires over an approximately two-month period could optionally be provided by prospective study participants. Blood samples from the prospective study were shipped frozen or at room temperature prior to DNA extraction. The germline V gene sets CDR1 to SGHDN and CDR2 to FVKESK. Reading from cysteine to phenylalanine, the CDR3 counts 14 amino acids. Only the CDR3 part of the read is kept: 42 bases, read in frame from the first base. Deletion took 0 bases off V and 3 bases off J, with a span of 8 bases between the germline ends.

What the work shows at the level of the full study, not this receptor alone: How much clinical and demographic metadata was included differed by source and by participant, and the metadata was provided uncurated.

TCRbeta CDR3 regions were amplified from genomic DNA using the immunoSEQ Assay, a bias-controlled multiplex PCR. The paper's data handling went like this. The number of nucleated cells in each sample was estimated by amplification of reference gene primers within the assay. To quantify the absolute abundance of each unique TCRbeta CDR3 rearrangement, sequence reads were collapsed and filtered. Productive Simpson clonality was computed per sample as the square root of Simpson's diversity index over productive rearrangements. The clones in this table, taken by TCRdb from immuneACCESS, are in-frame only. Not every clone is retained; where verified, under half of the shortfall comes from an unresolved V gene, and the cause of the rest is unknown. V and J calls and clone size are given by that table; D and trimming were obtained from the DNA. This sample is represented by approximately 250,000 clones; 80% to 90% of them were singletons. 4.1% of the sample goes to the ten largest clones.

The sequencing sample was made of PBMCs or T cells enriched from blood (not recorded which). The receptor's source is a woman aged 25 to 45 with acute COVID-19. Recombination connected TRBV14 to TRBJ1-1; the D gene identity is not certain. The nucleotides are TGTGCCAGCAGCCAAGAGGTGAGCGACACTGAAGCTTTCTTT. The translation is CASSQEVSDTEAFF.